These T cell receptor beta chains were read from a single sample in a study of blood T cell repertoires in COVID-19. Assay: immunoSEQ multiplex PCR; the TCRdb copy retains only in-frame clones and omits some. The sample has around 72,000 clones, approximately 87% seen once. Sequencing was carried out using peripheral blood. The receptors shown here come from a woman older than 75 with acute or convalescent COVID-19. CDR3s include the opening cysteine and the closing phenylalanine or tryptophan. Each record gives: D gene, V gene, clone size, J gene, CDR3 protein, CDR3 DNA. A D gene is named only where the DNA matches it firmly. Clone sizes are given selectively: once, few, many, or a class where the clone is expanded.

TRBD2	TRBV11-3	once	TRBJ2-5	CASSLGLAGVGQETQYF	TGTGCCAGCAGCTTAGGACTAGCGGGAGTAGGCCAAGAGACCCAGTACTTC
NA	TRBV3-1/TRBV3-2	NA	TRBJ2-7	CASSQGVNEQYF	TGTGCCAGCAGCCAAGGCGTAAACGAGCAGTACTTC
TRBD1	TRBV7-9	NA	TRBJ1-2	CASSLQGLNYGYTF	TGTGCCAGCAGCCTACAGGGGCTTAACTATGGCTACACCTTC
NA	TRBV9	NA	TRBJ1-4	CASGSPGNEKLFF	TGTGCCAGCGGCAGTCCCGGGAATGAAAAACTGTTTTTT
TRBD2	TRBV7-9	NA	TRBJ2-7	CASSLGGLAGNEQYF	TGTGCCAGCAGCTTAGGAGGACTAGCGGGAAACGAGCAGTACTTC
TRBD1	TRBV5-1	NA	TRBJ2-7	CASSLPGQGSGEQYF	TGCGCCAGCAGCTTGCCCGGACAGGGGTCGGGGGAGCAGTACTTC
NA	TRBV9	NA	TRBJ1-4	CASSVAPLNEKLFF	TGTGCCAGCAGCGTAGCCCCGTTAAATGAAAAACTGTTTTTT
NA	TRBV6-1	NA	TRBJ1-4	CASSEGTIGEKLFF	TGTGCCAGCAGTGAGGGGACAATAGGTGAAAAACTGTTTTTT
NA	TRBV11-2	NA	TRBJ1-2	CASSPSETYGYTF	TGTGCCAGCAGCCCCAGTGAAACCTATGGCTACACCTTC
NA	TRBV19	NA	TRBJ2-1	CASSIGTQGYNEQFF	TGTGCCAGTAGTATAGGTACCCAGGGCTACAATGAGCAGTTCTTC
TRBD2	TRBV10-2	few	TRBJ2-1	CATEGAGDEQFF	TGCGCCACCGAGGGAGCGGGAGATGAGCAGTTCTTC
NA	TRBV7-3	NA	TRBJ2-1	CASRSEISPEQFF	TGTGCCAGCAGATCTGAAATTAGCCCTGAGCAGTTCTTC
NA	TRBV6-5	NA	TRBJ2-1	CATQLGGQGEQFF	TGTGCCACCCAACTCGGGGGGCAAGGTGAGCAGTTCTTC
NA	TRBV2	few	TRBJ1-5	CASSETTGRYQPQHF	TGTGCCAGCAGTGAGACGACAGGTCGATATCAGCCCCAGCATTTT
TRBD2	TRBV5-4	NA	TRBJ2-2	CASSSQVAGGTGELFF	TGTGCCAGCAGCTCCCAAGTAGCGGGGGGCACCGGGGAGCTGTTTTTT
TRBD1	TRBV15	NA	TRBJ2-5	CATGRDRAETQYF	TGTGCCACCGGACGGGACAGGGCCGAGACCCAGTACTTC
TRBD1	TRBV12-3/TRBV12-4	NA	TRBJ1-5	CASSMGQNQPQHF	TGTGCCAGCAGTATGGGACAGAATCAGCCCCAGCATTTT